This is a list of T cell receptor beta chains from one sample in a study of a mutant IDH1 vaccine in newly diagnosed glioma. The protocol was immunoSEQ multiplex PCR, while the TCRdb copy is restricted to in-frame clones and leaves out a portion. The data show tens of thousands of clones, about 83% seen once. Sequencing used PBMCs, obtained from a glioma patient treated with radiotherapy, temozolomide or both. Receptors originate from a woman between 45 and 65 years old with glioma. CDR3s include the opening cysteine and the closing phenylalanine or tryptophan. The order of the fields is V gene, clone size, J gene, D gene, CDR3 DNA, CDR3 protein. The D gene is left open where the match is weak. Not all rows give a size; the values are once, few, many and, for expanded clones, a class.

TRBV2	-	TRBJ1-1	-	TGTGCCAGCAGTTTCCGGGCAGGGGAGAACACTGAAGCTTTCTTT	CASSFRAGENTEAFF
TRBV6-1	-	TRBJ1-3	-	TGTGCCAGCAGTGTGGGAGGTAGCTCTGGAAACACCATATATTTT	CASSVGGSSGNTIYF
TRBV25-1	-	TRBJ2-7	TRBD1	TGTGCCAGCAGTCGACAGGGGGCCAGGAGCTACGAGCAGTACTTC	CASSRQGARSYEQYF
TRBV5-1	-	TRBJ1-5	-	TGCGCCAGCAGCCTGGAACAGGGAAGCAATCAGCCCCAGCATTTT	CASSLEQGSNQPQHF
TRBV6-5	-	TRBJ1-5	-	TGTGCCAGCAGCGGCGGCCCGTGGAATCAGCCCCAGCATTTT	CASSGGPWNQPQHF
TRBV7-9	-	TRBJ1-1	-	TGTGCCAGCACATTTGACTCTTGGCAAAACACTGAAGCTTTCTTT	CASTFDSWQNTEAFF
TRBV27	-	TRBJ1-5	TRBD1	TGTGCCAGCAGGACAGGGGGACCCAATCAGCCCCAGCATTTT	CASRTGGPNQPQHF
TRBV4-1	-	TRBJ1-2	-	TGCGCCAGCAGCCTACCCGGGACGGCTAACTATGGCTACACCTTC	CASSLPGTANYGYTF
TRBV7-9	-	TRBJ1-1	-	TGTGCCAGCAGCTTAGTAGGGGAAAGAGGGGACACTGAAGCTTTCTTT	CASSLVGERGDTEAFF
TRBV20-1	few	TRBJ2-1	TRBD1	TGCAGTGCCAAACAGGGGTATGAGCAGTTCTTC	CSAKQGYEQFF
TRBV7-2	-	TRBJ1-5	-	TGTGCCAGCAGTTCCACAGGGTACAATCAGCCCCAGCATTTT	CASSSTGYNQPQHF
TRBV20-1	-	TRBJ1-1	-	TGCAGTGCGGGGCAGCACTTCGAAGCTTTCTTT	CSAGQHFEAFF
TRBV7-6	-	TRBJ2-7	-	TGTGCCAGCAGACCGGACAGCGGGTTCAAGGCGGACGAGCAGTACTTC	CASRPDSGFKADEQYF
TRBV28	-	TRBJ1-1	-	TGTGCCAGCAGCCCTATGAACACTGAAGCTTTCTTT	CASSPMNTEAFF
TRBV30	-	TRBJ1-1	-	TGTGCCTGGACGGAGGGCAATACGAACACTGAAGCTTTCTTT	CAWTEGNTNTEAFF
TRBV9	once	TRBJ2-5	-	TGTGCCAGCAGCGTAGCGGGGCGCCCCCAAGAGACCCAGTACTTC	CASSVAGRPQETQYF
TRBV7-8	once	TRBJ2-7	TRBD1	TGTGCCAGCAGCTGGGGGACAGGGGGACAGTACTTC	CASSWGTGGQYF
TRBV5-1	-	TRBJ1-2	-	TGCGCCAGCAGTCGAGGTTATGAAGGAGCAGTCTATGGCTACACCTTC	CASSRGYEGAVYGYTF
TRBV27	-	TRBJ2-3	-	TGTGCCAGCCGTCTCGCGGGGCTGACTAGCACAGATACGCAGTATTTT	CASRLAGLTSTDTQYF
TRBV7-3	-	TRBJ1-1	-	TGTGCCAGCAGCTATGGGAACACTGAAGCTTTCTTT	CASSYGNTEAFF
TRBV5-1	-	TRBJ2-7	TRBD1	TGCGCCAGCAGCTTGGGCATGGGGACAGGGCGGTACTTC	CASSLGMGTGRYF
TRBV30	-	TRBJ1-3	TRBD1	TGTGCCTGGAGTCCGGGACAGCTGAGCTCTGGAAACACCATATATTTT	CAWSPGQLSSGNTIYF
TRBV4-2	-	TRBJ1-5	-	TGTGCCAGCAGCCAAGAGGGGGGCCGAAGCAATCAGCCCCAGCATTTT	CASSQEGGRSNQPQHF
TRBV5-1	-	TRBJ2-2	-	TGCGCCAGCAGCTTGCAACCGGGGCCCACCGGGGAGCTGTTTTTT	CASSLQPGPTGELFF
TRBV20-1	-	TRBJ2-1	-	TGCAGTGCTAGTAGGGCGGGTGAGCAGTTCTTC	CSASRAGEQFF
TRBV5-5	once	TRBJ2-3	-	TGTGCCAGCAGCTCCGGAGGGGGCGTGAGGGATACGCAGTATTTT	CASSSGGGVRDTQYF
TRBV19	-	TRBJ2-5	TRBD1	TGTGCCAGTAGCCCCCGGGACAGACAAGAGACCCAGTACTTC	CASSPRDRQETQYF
TRBV2	-	TRBJ2-1	-	TGTGCCAGCAAACGTGCAGGCAGCTACAATGAGCAGTTCTTC	CASKRAGSYNEQFF
TRBV5-6	-	TRBJ2-1	TRBD1	TGTGCCAGCAGCTCCGGGGACAGGGAGCAGTTCTTC	CASSSGDREQFF
TRBV7-9	-	TRBJ1-1	-	TGTGCCAGCAGCTTGGGACTCGGGGACACTGAAGCTTTCTTT	CASSLGLGDTEAFF
TRBV5-1	few	TRBJ2-1	-	TGCGCCAGCCGGGTGGGGGGTTACAATGAGCAGTTCTTC	CASRVGGYNEQFF
TRBV5-1	-	TRBJ2-5	-	TGCGCCAGCAGCTTGGGCTCGGTCGGAGAGACCCAGTACTTC	CASSLGSVGETQYF
TRBV19	-	TRBJ2-2	TRBD1	TGTGCCGTTCGTACAGGGGGCGATCACACCGGGGAGCTGTTTTTT	CAVRTGGDHTGELFF
TRBV11-3	-	TRBJ1-2	TRBD1	TGTGCCAGCAGCGAACCGGGACAGGGCTACGGCTACACCTTC	CASSEPGQGYGYTF
TRBV25-1	-	TRBJ2-5	TRBD1	TGTGCCAGCAGTCCTACCGCCGGGACAGGACAAGAGACCCAGTACTTC	CASSPTAGTGQETQYF
TRBV5-1	-	TRBJ2-7	TRBD2	TGCGCCAGCAGCGCCACCGGGACTAGCCTCTACGAGCAGTACTTC	CASSATGTSLYEQYF
TRBV5-1	-	TRBJ1-6	-	TGCGCCAGCAGCTTGGAAGCCAGGGGAAGGTCCTATAATTCACCCCTCCACTTT	CASSLEARGRSYNSPLHF
TRBV30	-	TRBJ1-4	-	TGTGCCTTGGTGGGGAGGGAGTCTAATGAAAAACTGTTTTTT	CALVGRESNEKLFF
TRBV5-1	few	TRBJ1-6	-	TGCGCCAGCAGCTTGGCCCCGCGGGAGGATTCACCCCTCCACTTT	CASSLAPREDSPLHF
TRBV6-6	-	TRBJ1-1	-	TGTGCCAGCAGGAGAGCGATAAACACTGAAGCTTTCTTT	CASRRAINTEAFF
TRBV7-2	-	TRBJ1-1	-	TGTGCCAGCAGCCCCCGGACTTGGGCTGAAGCTTTCTTT	CASSPRTWAEAFF
TRBV27	-	TRBJ2-2	-	TGTGCCAGCAGTTGGAACACCGGGGAGCTGTTTTTT	CASSWNTGELFF
TRBV5-1	-	TRBJ1-1	-	TGCGCCAGCAGCTTGGAAGGTGCGCCCAACACTGAAGCTTTCTTT	CASSLEGAPNTEAFF
TRBV5-1	-	TRBJ1-6	-	TGCGCCAGCAGCTTGTCGACAGGAGCTAATTCACCCCTCCACTTT	CASSLSTGANSPLHF
TRBV7-2	-	TRBJ1-5	-	TGTGCCAGCAGCTTAGAGGGAGGCCAGCCCCAGCATTTT	CASSLEGGQPQHF
TRBV19	-	TRBJ2-2	-	TGTGCCAGTAACGGGTACGGGGCAATAGGGGACACCGGGGAGCTGTTTTTT	CASNGYGAIGDTGELFF
TRBV7-9	-	TRBJ2-2	TRBD2	TGTGCCAGCAGCTTAAACGCTGCAAGCGGGGAGAACACCGGGGAGCTGTTTTTT	CASSLNAASGENTGELFF
TRBV9	-	TRBJ2-1	TRBD2	TGTGCCAGCAGCCCCCACGAGCGGGGGTCGTACAATGAGCAGTTCTTC	CASSPHERGSYNEQFF
TRBV4-1	-	TRBJ1-1	-	TGCGCCAGCAGCCAAGATGAAAGGATCCGTGCTTTCTTT	CASSQDERIRAFF
TRBV9	-	TRBJ2-7	TRBD1	TGTGCCAGCAGCACCGGGACAGTATCCTCCTACGAGCAGTACTTC	CASSTGTVSSYEQYF
TRBV2	-	TRBJ1-2	-	TGTGCCAGCAGTGAGTGGGTCAGCGATCAGCTTGGCTACACCTTC	CASSEWVSDQLGYTF
TRBV18	once	TRBJ1-1	-	TGTGCCAGCTCACCTACTCGGGAGGGCCAGGCTTTCTTT	CASSPTREGQAFF
TRBV29-1	once	TRBJ1-2	-	TGCAGCGTTACGTCCTATGGCTACACCTTC	CSVTSYGYTF
TRBV19	-	TRBJ1-5	-	TGTGCCAGTATGGTGGGAAAGAAAGCAGGCAATCAGCCCCAGCATTTT	CASMVGKKAGNQPQHF